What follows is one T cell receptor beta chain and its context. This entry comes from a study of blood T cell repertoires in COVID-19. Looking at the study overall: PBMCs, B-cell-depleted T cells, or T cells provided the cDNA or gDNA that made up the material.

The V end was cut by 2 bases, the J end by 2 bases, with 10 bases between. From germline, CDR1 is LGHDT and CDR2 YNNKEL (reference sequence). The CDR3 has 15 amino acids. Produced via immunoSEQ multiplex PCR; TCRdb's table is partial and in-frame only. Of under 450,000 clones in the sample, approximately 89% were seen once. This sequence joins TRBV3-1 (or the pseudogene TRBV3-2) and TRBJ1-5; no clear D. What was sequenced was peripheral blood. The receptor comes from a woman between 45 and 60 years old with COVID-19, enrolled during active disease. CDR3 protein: CASSQSIMGNQPQHF. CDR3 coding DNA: TGTGCCAGCAGCCAAAGCATAATGGGCAATCAGCCCCAGCATTTT.